This is a list of T cell receptor beta chains from one sample in a study of early T cells in non-severe SARS-CoV-2 infection. MiXCR, run by TCRdb on the 5' RACE reads, gives a single entry per CDR3 protein. This table has tens of thousands of distinct CDR3 sequences, 11% appearing once. The source material was whole blood. The origin of the receptors is an adult who was a healthcare worker with PCR-confirmed SARS-CoV-2 infection or an uninfected control (not recorded which). The CDR3 runs from the conserved cysteine through the conserved F or W. Fields, in order: J gene, V gene, D gene, clone size, CDR3 protein, CDR3 DNA. A D gene is named only where the DNA matches it firmly. Rows give clone size only sometimes, using once, few, many, or a class for an expanded clone.

J: TRBJ1-4
V: TRBV18
D: -
size: few
CDR3: CASSAGTATNEKLFF
DNA: TGTGCCAGCTCAGCCGGGACCGCAACTAATGAAAAACTGTTTTTT

J: TRBJ1-1
V: TRBV3-1
D: -
size: few
CDR3: CASSQIAGDTEAFF
DNA: TGTGCCAGCAGCCAAATTGCAGGGGACACTGAAGCTTTCTTT

J: TRBJ2-7
V: TRBV5-4
D: TRBD2
size: few
CDR3: CASSLSGGLGEQYF
DNA: TGTGCCAGCAGCTTAAGCGGGGGACTAGGGGAGCAGTACTTC

J: TRBJ1-3
V: TRBV7-9
D: TRBD1
size: few
CDR3: CASSLSPGTAGNTIYF
DNA: TGTGCCAGCAGCTTATCTCCCGGGACAGCCGGAAACACCATATATTTT

J: TRBJ2-2
V: TRBV28
D: -
size: many
CDR3: CATTGAVNTGELFF
DNA: TGTGCCACCACTGGAGCGGTAAACACCGGGGAGCTGTTTTTT

J: TRBJ2-3
V: TRBV6-5
D: -
size: many
CDR3: CASRGLTSTDTQYF
DNA: TGTGCTTCCAGGGGACTGACGAGCACAGATACGCAGTATTTT

J: TRBJ1-1
V: TRBV10-3
D: -
size: -
CDR3: CAIRTGGRTEAFF
DNA: TGTGCCATCAGGACAGGCGGTCGGACTGAAGCTTTCTTT

J: TRBJ2-7
V: TRBV9
D: -
size: few
CDR3: CASSVSAASYEQYF
DNA: TGTGCCAGCAGCGTAAGTGCGGCCTCCTACGAGCAGTACTTC

J: TRBJ2-3
V: TRBV5-1
D: TRBD2
size: -
CDR3: CASSKGTSGMSTDTQYF
DNA: TGCGCCAGCAGCAAAGGGACTAGCGGGATGAGCACAGATACGCAGTATTTT

J: TRBJ2-5
V: TRBV7-3
D: TRBD2
size: many
CDR3: CASSLLNGRGETQYF
DNA: TGTGCCAGCAGCTTGCTTAACGGGAGGGGTGAGACCCAGTACTTC

J: TRBJ2-1
V: TRBV6-4
D: TRBD2
size: many
CDR3: CASSGTSDYNEQFF
DNA: TGTGCCAGCAGTGGGACTAGCGATTACAATGAGCAGTTCTTC

J: TRBJ1-1
V: TRBV5-8
D: TRBD1
size: many
CDR3: CASSLVMRGRTEAFF
DNA: TGTGCCAGCAGCTTGGTGATGAGGGGGCGCACTGAAGCTTTCTTT

J: TRBJ1-1
V: TRBV6-8
D: -
size: many
CDR3: CASSYQDRGNTEAFF
DNA: TGTGCCAGCAGTTATCAGGACAGAGGGAACACTGAAGCTTTCTTT

J: TRBJ2-4
V: TRBV6-5
D: -
size: few
CDR3: CASSSWGEAKNIQYF
DNA: TGTGCCAGCAGTTCCTGGGGGGAAGCCAAAAACATTCAGTACTTC

J: TRBJ1-2
V: TRBV19
D: -
size: many
CDR3: CASSKQPRDGYTF
DNA: TGTGCCAGTAGTAAACAACCCAGGGATGGCTACACCTTC

J: TRBJ1-2
V: TRBV4-1
D: -
size: -
CDR3: CASSQAGTINGYTF
DNA: TGCGCCAGCAGCCAAGCCGGGACAATTAATGGCTACACCTTC

J: TRBJ1-1
V: TRBV20-1
D: TRBD1
size: many
CDR3: CSPPGVLGDRGEAFF
DNA: TGCAGTCCGCCTGGGGTTCTCGGGGACAGGGGTGAAGCTTTCTTT

J: TRBJ1-1
V: TRBV7-3
D: -
size: -
CDR3: CASSASGVGGSTEAFF
DNA: TGTGCCAGCAGCGCCAGCGGGGTAGGGGGAAGCACTGAAGCTTTCTTT

J: TRBJ1-4
V: TRBV20-1
D: -
size: few
CDR3: CSASRNNEKLFF
DNA: TGCAGTGCTAGTAGGAATAATGAAAAACTGTTTTTT

J: TRBJ2-3
V: TRBV28
D: TRBD2
size: few
CDR3: CASSFPRGGVRGDTQYF
DNA: TGTGCCAGCAGTTTCCCGCGGGGAGGGGTTAGGGGAGATACGCAGTATTTT

J: TRBJ1-3
V: TRBV4-1
D: TRBD1
size: -
CDR3: CASSGTGANTIYF
DNA: TGCGCCAGCTCCGGGACAGGGGCTAACACCATATATTTT

J: TRBJ2-3
V: TRBV9
D: -
size: -
CDR3: CASSAPQDTQYF
DNA: TGTGCCAGCAGCGCCCCACAAGATACGCAGTATTTT

J: TRBJ1-1
V: TRBV7-2
D: -
size: few
CDR3: CASSKSRDGEAFF
DNA: TGTGCCAGCAGCAAATCCCGGGACGGGGAAGCTTTCTTT

J: TRBJ1-2
V: TRBV5-4
D: TRBD1
size: few
CDR3: CASSPQGATKYNNYGYTF
DNA: TGTGCCAGCAGCCCGCAGGGGGCAACCAAATATAATAACTATGGCTACACCTTC

J: TRBJ2-3
V: TRBV7-2
D: -
size: few
CDR3: CASSLGWGLGTDTQYF
DNA: TGTGCCAGCAGCTTAGGTTGGGGCCTAGGCACAGATACGCAGTATTTT

J: TRBJ2-7
V: TRBV10-3
D: -
size: few
CDR3: CAISESGAVYEQYF
DNA: TGTGCCATCAGTGAGTCTGGGGCAGTCTACGAGCAGTACTTC

J: TRBJ1-1
V: TRBV28
D: -
size: many
CDR3: CASMGVYTEAFF
DNA: TGTGCCAGCATGGGTGTGTACACTGAAGCTTTCTTT

J: TRBJ1-5
V: TRBV20-1
D: -
size: many
CDR3: CSALDDSTNQPQHF
DNA: TGCAGTGCTCTCGACGACAGCACTAATCAGCCCCAGCATTTT

J: TRBJ2-3
V: TRBV5-1
D: -
size: -
CDR3: CASSLGGLALTDTQYF
DNA: TGCGCCAGCAGCTTGGGGGGACTGGCCCTCACAGATACGCAGTATTTT

J: TRBJ2-2
V: TRBV12-3/TRBV12-4
D: -
size: many
CDR3: CASSSLTATNTGELFF
DNA: TGTGCCAGCAGTTCGTTGACTGCTACGAACACCGGGGAGCTGTTTTTT

J: TRBJ2-3
V: TRBV7-3
D: -
size: -
CDR3: CASSPNPADTQYF
DNA: TGTGCCAGCAGCCCTAATCCGGCGGATACGCAGTATTTT

J: TRBJ2-3
V: TRBV20-1
D: -
size: few
CDR3: CSARVPGVDTQYF
DNA: TGCAGTGCTAGAGTCCCAGGGGTAGATACGCAGTATTTT

J: TRBJ2-5
V: TRBV7-3
D: -
size: many
CDR3: CASSLRGETQYF
DNA: TGTGCCAGCAGCTTAAGGGGAGAGACCCAGTACTTC

J: TRBJ2-7
V: TRBV6-1
D: TRBD1
size: -
CDR3: CASSGDRGGEQYF
DNA: TGTGCCAGCAGTGGGGACAGGGGTGGCGAGCAGTACTTC

J: TRBJ1-2
V: TRBV25-1
D: -
size: few
CDR3: CASNEGYGYTF
DNA: TGTGCCAGCAATGAAGGATATGGCTACACCTTC

J: TRBJ1-3
V: TRBV29-1
D: -
size: many
CDR3: CSVDSSLTGSGNTIYF
DNA: TGCAGCGTCGACTCTTCTTTAACAGGCTCTGGAAACACCATATATTTT

J: TRBJ2-2
V: TRBV28
D: TRBD1
size: -
CDR3: CASSFAGQGNGELFF
DNA: TGTGCCAGCAGTTTCGCCGGACAGGGAAACGGGGAGCTGTTTTTT

J: TRBJ2-7
V: TRBV7-6
D: -
size: few
CDR3: CASSLEGRTSSYEQYF
DNA: TGTGCCAGCAGCTTAGAGGGCAGGACCAGCTCCTACGAGCAGTACTTC

J: TRBJ1-5
V: TRBV7-8
D: -
size: -
CDR3: CASSRAGMDQPQHF
DNA: TGTGCCAGCAGCAGGGCAGGGATGGACCAGCCCCAGCATTTT

J: TRBJ2-3
V: TRBV14
D: TRBD2
size: few
CDR3: CASSRETSGHRTDTQYF
DNA: TGTGCCAGCAGCCGAGAGACTAGCGGACATCGCACAGATACGCAGTATTTT

J: TRBJ1-6
V: TRBV5-1
D: -
size: many
CDR3: CASTPGMDNSPLHF
DNA: TGCGCCAGCACGCCGGGGATGGATAATTCACCCCTCCACTTT

J: TRBJ1-1
V: TRBV20-1
D: -
size: many
CDR3: CSARAVVTEAFF
DNA: TGCAGTGCTAGAGCGGTCGTAACTGAAGCTTTCTTT

J: TRBJ2-7
V: TRBV7-9
D: -
size: few
CDR3: CASSLFTREQYF
DNA: TGTGCCAGCAGCTTATTTACGCGCGAGCAGTACTTC

J: TRBJ2-3
V: TRBV6-5
D: -
size: -
CDR3: CASSPTANMQYF
DNA: TGTGCCAGCAGCCCGACGGCCAACATGCAGTATTTT

J: TRBJ1-6
V: TRBV5-1
D: -
size: many
CDR3: CASSLEGYNSPLHF
DNA: TGCGCCAGCAGCTTGGAAGGATATAATTCACCCCTCCACTTT